This T cell receptor (beta chain) stems from a study of beta chain features in type 1 diabetes. Broader study findings: Patients showed naive, central memory and Treg TCRB repertoires that appeared more similar than those of healthy donors. Significant though moderate, a shortening of TCRB CDR3s appeared in all four CD4+ subsets of Type 1 diabetes patients.

The study reverse transcribed the entire isolated RNA, so it sequenced expressed TCRB transcripts. Assay used: immunoSEQ multiplex PCR; TCRdb lists only in-frame clones, some missing. Of some 660,000 clones listed, more than 12% are singletons. The CDR3 extends over 15 amino acids. CDR1 SGHRS and CDR2 YFSETQ come from the germline V gene. Trimming removed 3 bases from V and 0 bases from J, with 10 bases in between. The table lists this clone with a count of one. The antigen is not known. The origin of this receptor is a man between 18 and 35 years old with type 1 diabetes. The V gene is TRBV5-1, the J gene TRBJ2-4; D call uncertain. Material: naive CD4+ T cells from blood. The CDR3 reads CASSWNTLAKNIQYF. The CDR3 DNA reads TGCGCCAGCAGCTGGAACACCCTAGCCAAAAACATTCAGTACTTC. Together with reference TRBV5-1 and TRBJ2-4, the CDR3 gives the full variable domain: KAGVTQTPRYLIKTRGQQVTLSCSPISGHRSVSWYQQTPGQGLQFLFEYFSETQRNKGNFPGRFSGRQFSNSRSEMNVSTLELGDSALYLCASSWNTLAKNIQYFGAGTRLSVL.